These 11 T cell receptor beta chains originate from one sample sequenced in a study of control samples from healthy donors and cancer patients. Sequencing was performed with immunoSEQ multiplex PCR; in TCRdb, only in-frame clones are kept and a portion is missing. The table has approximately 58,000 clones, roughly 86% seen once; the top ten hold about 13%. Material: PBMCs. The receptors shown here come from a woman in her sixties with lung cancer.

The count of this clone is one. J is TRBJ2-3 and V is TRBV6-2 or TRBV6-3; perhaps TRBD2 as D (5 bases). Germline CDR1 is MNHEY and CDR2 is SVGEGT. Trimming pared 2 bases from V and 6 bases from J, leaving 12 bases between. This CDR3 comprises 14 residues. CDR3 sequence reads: CASSYDYQVDTQYF. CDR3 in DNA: TGTGCCAGCAGTTACGACTATCAAGTGGATACGCAGTATTTT.

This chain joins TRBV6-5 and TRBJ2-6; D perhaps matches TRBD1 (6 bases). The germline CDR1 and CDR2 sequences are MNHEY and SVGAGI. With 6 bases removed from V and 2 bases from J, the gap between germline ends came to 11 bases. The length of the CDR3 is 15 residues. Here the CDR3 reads CASSQQGAGANVLTF. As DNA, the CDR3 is TGTGCCAGCAGCCAACAGGGAGCTGGGGCCAACGTCCTGACTTTC.

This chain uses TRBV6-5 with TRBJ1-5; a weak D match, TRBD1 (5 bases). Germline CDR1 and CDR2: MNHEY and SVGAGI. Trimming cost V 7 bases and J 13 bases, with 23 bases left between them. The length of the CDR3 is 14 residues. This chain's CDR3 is CASNPLGRQRRQHF. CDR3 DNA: TGTGCCAGCAACCCCCTGGGACGTCAGCGGCGGCAGCATTTT.

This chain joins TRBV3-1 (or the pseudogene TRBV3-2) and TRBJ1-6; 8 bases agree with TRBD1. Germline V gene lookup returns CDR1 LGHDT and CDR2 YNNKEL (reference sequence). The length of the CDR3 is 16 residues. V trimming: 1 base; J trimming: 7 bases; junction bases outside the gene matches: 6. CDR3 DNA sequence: TGTGCCAGCAGCCAAGGCCGGACAGGGATAAATTCACCCCTCCACTTT. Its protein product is CASSQGRTGINSPLHF.

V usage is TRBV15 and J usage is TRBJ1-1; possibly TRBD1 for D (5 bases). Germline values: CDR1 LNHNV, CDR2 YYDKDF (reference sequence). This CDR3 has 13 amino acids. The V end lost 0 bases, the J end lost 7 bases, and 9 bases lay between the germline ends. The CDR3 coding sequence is TGTGCCACCAGCAGAGAAGACAGCAATGAAGCTTTCTTT. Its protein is CATSREDSNEAFF.

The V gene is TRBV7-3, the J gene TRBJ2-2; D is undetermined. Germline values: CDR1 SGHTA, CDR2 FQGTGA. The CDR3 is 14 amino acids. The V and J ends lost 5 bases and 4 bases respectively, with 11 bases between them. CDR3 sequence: CASSEGLSTGELFF. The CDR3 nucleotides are TGTGCCAGCAGCGAAGGTCTGAGCACCGGGGAGCTGTTTTTT.

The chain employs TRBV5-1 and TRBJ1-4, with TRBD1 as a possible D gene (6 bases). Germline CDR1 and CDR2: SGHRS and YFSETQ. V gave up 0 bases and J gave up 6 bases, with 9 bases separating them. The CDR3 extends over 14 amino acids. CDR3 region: CASSLARGDEKLFF. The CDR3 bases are TGCGCCAGCAGCTTGGCCAGGGGCGATGAAAAACTGTTTTTT.

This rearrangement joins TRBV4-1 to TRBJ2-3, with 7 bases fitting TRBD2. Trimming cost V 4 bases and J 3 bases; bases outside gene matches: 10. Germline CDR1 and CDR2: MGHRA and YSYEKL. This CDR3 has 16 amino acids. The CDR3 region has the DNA TGCGCCAGCAGCCCCGCGGGCGGGAGTGCGACAGATACGCAGTATTTT. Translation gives CASSPAGGSATDTQYF.

The CDR3 here is CASSLGGYYEQYF. DNA for the CDR3: TGTGCCAGCAGTCTGGGGGGTTACTACGAGCAGTACTTC. The chain employs TRBV7-2 and TRBJ2-7, with D tentatively TRBD2 (6 bases). The CDR3 has 13 residues. Germline lookup yields CDR1 SGHTA and CDR2 FQGNSA. V was cut by 6 bases and J by 3 bases, with 12 bases left in between.

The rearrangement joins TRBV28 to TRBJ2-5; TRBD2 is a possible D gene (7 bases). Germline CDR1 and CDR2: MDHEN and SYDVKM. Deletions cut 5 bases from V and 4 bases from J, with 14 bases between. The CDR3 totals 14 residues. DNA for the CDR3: TGTGCCAGCAGTCGGGGGGCAGCGGGAGAGACCCAGTACTTC. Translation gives CASSRGAAGETQYF. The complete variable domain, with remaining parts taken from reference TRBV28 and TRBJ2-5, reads DVKVTQSSRYLVKRTGEKVFLECVQDMDHENMFWYRQDPGLGLRLIYFSYDVKMKEKGDIPEGYSVSREKKERFSLILESASTNQTSMYLCASSRGAAGETQYFGPGTRLLVL.

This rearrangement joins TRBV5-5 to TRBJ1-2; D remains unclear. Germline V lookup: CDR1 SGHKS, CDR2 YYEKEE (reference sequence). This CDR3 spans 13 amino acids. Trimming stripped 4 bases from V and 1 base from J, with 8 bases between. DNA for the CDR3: TGTGCCAGCAGCCCCGTCAGTAACTATGGCTACACCTTC. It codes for CASSPVSNYGYTF.